The 14 T cell receptor beta chains below were found in one sample sequenced in a study of PD-1 blockade in classical Hodgkin lymphoma. Each of the patients experienced relapse following autologous stem cell transplantation, and their brentuximab vedotin exposure differed. Some clones are missing from TCRdb's copy, which holds only in-frame ones; the method was immunoSEQ multiplex PCR. Among about 97,000 clones listed, around 89% were seen once. Sequenced here: peripheral blood mononuclear cells (PBMCs), sampled before the second cycle of nivolumab. The source of these receptors is a human donor with classical Hodgkin lymphoma.

The V call is TRBV30, the J call TRBJ1-6; TRBD1 matches at 7 bases. The V gene end was trimmed by 2 bases and the J gene end by 13 bases; junction bases not matched to a gene: 14. Germline assignment: CDR1 GTSNPN and CDR2 SVGIG (reference sequence). The CDR3 extends over 15 amino acids. The CDR3 DNA reads as TGTGCCTGGAGTTACGGCGGGACAGCGCGTAACCCCCTCCACTTT. As protein: CAWSYGGTARNPLHF.

The CDR3: CASSLEREGNYDEQFF. Here the CDR3 DNA reads TGCGCCAGCAGCTTGGAGAGGGAGGGTAACTATGATGAGCAGTTCTTC. J is TRBJ2-1 and V is TRBV5-1, with 7 bases identical to TRBD2. Trimming took 0 bases from V and 8 from J; bases not matched to a gene: 11. CDR1 is SGHRS and CDR2 is YFSETQ in the germline V gene. CDR3 size: 16 residues.

The chain links TRBV5-1 to TRBJ1-3, with TRBD1 as a possible D gene (5 bases). The CDR3 loop spans 16 amino acids. V shed 4 bases and J shed 2 bases, with 16 bases lying between them. Per the germline V gene, CDR1 is SGHRS and CDR2 is YFSETQ. The CDR3 is CASSQLQAAAGNTIYF. CDR3 bases: TGCGCCAGCAGCCAGTTACAGGCGGCCGCTGGAAACACCATATATTTT.

The J gene is TRBJ2-3, the V gene TRBV27, with D maybe TRBD1 (5 bases). Germline CDR1 and CDR2: MNHEY and SMNVEV (reference sequence). This CDR3 comprises 14 residues. V lost 2 bases and J 8 bases, leaving 14 bases between the germline ends. CDR3 amino acids: CASSLGAELGTQYF. CDR3 nucleotides: TGTGCCAGCAGTTTAGGGGCTGAACTCGGTACGCAGTATTTT.

V usage is TRBV27 and J usage is TRBJ1-2, with TRBD1 identical over 8 bases. CDR3 size: 12 residues. Looked up from germline, CDR1 is MNHEY and CDR2 is SMNVEV (reference sequence). Losses at the gene ends were 5 bases for V and 12 bases for J; bases not matched to a gene: 8. The DNA of the CDR3 is TGTGCCAGCAGTACCACGACAGGGGTTAACACCTTC. Encoded protein: CASSTTTGVNTF.

The chain uses TRBV10-2 and TRBJ2-5, with 8 bases identical to TRBD2. There are 15 residues in the CDR3. With V trimmed by 7 bases and J by 0 bases, 7 bases remained unmatched. CDR1 is WSHSY, CDR2 SAAADI, per germline. The CDR3 DNA reads TGCGCCAGCACTCGGGGGGGCAGAGACCAAGAGACCCAGTACTTC. Encoded protein: CASTRGGRDQETQYF.

The gene calls are TRBV27 and TRBJ1-1, with TRBD1 matching 12 bases. The CDR3 is 16 amino acids. With 5 bases clipped from V and 0 bases from J, the junction kept 4 bases outside the gene matches. CDR1 MNHEY and CDR2 SMNVEV come from the germline V gene (reference sequence). CDR3 bases: TGTGCCAGCAGTCACGGGACAGGGGGCCTGAACACTGAAGCTTTCTTT. Protein product: CASSHGTGGLNTEAFF.

The chain couples TRBV6-1 to TRBJ1-3; D ambiguous. V was shortened by 2 bases and J by 0 bases, with 11 bases between the two germline ends. CDR1 MNHNS and CDR2 SASEGT come from the germline V gene. The CDR3 loop spans 16 amino acids. The CDR3, as DNA: TGTGCCAGCAGTGAATCGCCTCTGAGCTCTGGAAACACCATATATTTT. Residues: CASSESPLSSGNTIYF.

This clone was detected only a few times. The chain combines TRBV6-5 with TRBJ1-2; tentative D call: TRBD1 (5 bases). The CDR3 is made up of 15 amino acids. The germline CDR1 and CDR2 sequences are MNHEY and SVGAGI. V shed 0 bases and J shed 3 bases, with 11 bases lying between them. CDR3 nucleotides: TGTGCCAGCAGTTACTCATGGCAGGGTGACTATGGCTACACCTTC. It encodes CASSYSWQGDYGYTF.

This clone was detected once. The chain joins TRBV6-5 to TRBJ1-2, with 8 bases that match TRBD1. Germline CDR1 MNHEY, CDR2 SVGAGI. This CDR3 has 14 residues. Germline trimming cut 7 bases from V and 2 bases from J; bases unmatched to any gene: 6. The chain's CDR3 is CASTSSGGNYGYTF. Written as DNA, the CDR3 is TGTGCCAGCACTTCGTCAGGGGGCAACTATGGCTACACCTTC.

The CDR3 coding sequence is TGCGCCAGCAGCGCCCTCCGGACCGGCACAGATACGCAGTATTTT. It translates to CASSALRTGTDTQYF. This chain links TRBV5-1 with TRBJ2-3; D unresolved. Germline CDR1 SGHRS, CDR2 YFSETQ. With 4 bases removed from V and 1 base from J, the gap between germline ends came to 13 bases. The CDR3 runs 15 residues.

The V gene is TRBV11-2, the J gene TRBJ2-1; TRBD2 agrees at 9 bases. The junction had 8 bases not matched to a gene; V was cut back by 5 bases and J by 6 bases. This CDR3 is 15 amino acids long. Germline-derived CDR1 and CDR2 are SGHAT and FQNNGV. The DNA for the CDR3 is TGTGCCAGCAGCAAAGTCCTAGCGGGGAGCAATGAGCAGTTCTTC. Translated: CASSKVLAGSNEQFF.

The rearrangement joins TRBV7-9 to TRBJ2-5, with TRBD1 identical over 8 bases. Trimming removed 5 bases from V and 3 bases from J; junction bases left unmatched: 8. Germline lookup yields CDR1 SEHNR and CDR2 FQNEAQ (reference sequence). CDR3 length: 15 amino acids. This CDR3 reads CASSRGQGGKETQYF. CDR3 nucleotides: TGTGCCAGCAGCAGAGGACAGGGCGGGAAAGAGACCCAGTACTTC.

The chain combines TRBV18 with TRBJ1-1; no definite D call. The V end was cut by 3 bases, the J end by 0 bases, with 17 bases between. This CDR3 spans 17 amino acids. Germline-derived CDR1 and CDR2 are KGHSH and LQKENI. The CDR3 sequence is CASSPRADSLMNTEAFF. The CDR3 DNA reads TGTGCCAGCTCACCGAGGGCAGACTCCCTTATGAACACTGAAGCTTTCTTT. Based on the CDR3 plus reference TRBV18 and TRBJ1-1, the full variable domain is NAGVMQNPRHLVRRRGQEARLRCSPMKGHSHVYWYRQLPEEGLKFMVYLQKENIIDESGMPKERFSAEFPKEGPSILRIQQVVRGDSAAYFCASSPRADSLMNTEAFFGQGTRLTVV.